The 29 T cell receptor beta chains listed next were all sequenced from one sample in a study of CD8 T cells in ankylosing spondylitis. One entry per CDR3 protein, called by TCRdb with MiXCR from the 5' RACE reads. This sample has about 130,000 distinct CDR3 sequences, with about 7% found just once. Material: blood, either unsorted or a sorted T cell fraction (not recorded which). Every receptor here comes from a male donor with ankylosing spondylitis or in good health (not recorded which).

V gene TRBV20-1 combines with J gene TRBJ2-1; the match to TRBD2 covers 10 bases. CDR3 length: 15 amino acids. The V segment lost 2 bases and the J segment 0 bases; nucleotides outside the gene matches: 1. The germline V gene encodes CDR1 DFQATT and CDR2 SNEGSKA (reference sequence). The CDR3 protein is CSARPSGSSYNEQFF. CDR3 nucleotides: TGCAGTGCTAGACCTAGCGGGAGCTCCTACAATGAGCAGTTCTTC.

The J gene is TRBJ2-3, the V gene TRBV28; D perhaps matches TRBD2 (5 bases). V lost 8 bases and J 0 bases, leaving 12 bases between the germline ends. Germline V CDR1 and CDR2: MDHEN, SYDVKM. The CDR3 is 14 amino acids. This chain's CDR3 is CASLLRDSTDTQYF. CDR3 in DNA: TGTGCCAGCCTTCTCCGGGATAGCACAGATACGCAGTATTTT.

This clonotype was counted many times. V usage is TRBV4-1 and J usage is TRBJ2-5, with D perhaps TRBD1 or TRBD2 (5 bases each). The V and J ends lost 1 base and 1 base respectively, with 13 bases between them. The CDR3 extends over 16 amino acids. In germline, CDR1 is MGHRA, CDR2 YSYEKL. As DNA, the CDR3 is TGCGCCAGCAGCCAAGCCCGGGACGGACTCCAAGAGACCCAGTACTTC. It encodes CASSQARDGLQETQYF.

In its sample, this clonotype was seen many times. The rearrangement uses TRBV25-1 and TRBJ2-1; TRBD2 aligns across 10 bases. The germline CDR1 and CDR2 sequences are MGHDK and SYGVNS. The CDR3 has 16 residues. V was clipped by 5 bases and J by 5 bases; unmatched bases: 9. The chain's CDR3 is CASSSAGTSVHNEQFF. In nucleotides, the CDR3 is TGTGCCAGCAGTTCAGCCGGGACTAGCGTTCACAATGAGCAGTTCTTC.

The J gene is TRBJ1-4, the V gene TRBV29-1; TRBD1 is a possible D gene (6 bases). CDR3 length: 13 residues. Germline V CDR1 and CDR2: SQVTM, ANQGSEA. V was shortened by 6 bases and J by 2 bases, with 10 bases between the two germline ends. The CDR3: CSVQGPTNEKLFF. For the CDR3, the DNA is TGCAGCGTCCAGGGGCCTACTAATGAAAAACTGTTTTTT.

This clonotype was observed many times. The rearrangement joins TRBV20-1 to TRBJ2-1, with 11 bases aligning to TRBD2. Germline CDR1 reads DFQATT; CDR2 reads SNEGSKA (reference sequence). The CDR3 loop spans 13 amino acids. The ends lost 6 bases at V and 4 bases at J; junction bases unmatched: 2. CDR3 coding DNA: TGCAGTGCCCGACTAGCGGGGTACAATGAGCAGTTCTTC. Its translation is CSARLAGYNEQFF.

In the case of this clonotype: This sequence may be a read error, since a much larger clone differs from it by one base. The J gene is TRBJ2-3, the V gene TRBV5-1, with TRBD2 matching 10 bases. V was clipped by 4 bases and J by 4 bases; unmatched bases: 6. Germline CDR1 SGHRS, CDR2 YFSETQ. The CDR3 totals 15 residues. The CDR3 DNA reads TGCGCCAGCAGCCTTAGCGGGGGGCCCCCAGATACGCAGTATTTT. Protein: CASSLSGGPPDTQYF.

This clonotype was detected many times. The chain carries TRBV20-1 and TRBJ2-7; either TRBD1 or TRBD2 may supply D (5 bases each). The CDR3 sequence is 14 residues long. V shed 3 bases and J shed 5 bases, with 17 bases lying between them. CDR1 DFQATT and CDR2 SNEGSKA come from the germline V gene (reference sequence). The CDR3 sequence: CSASTGTKKDEQYF. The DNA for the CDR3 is TGCAGTGCTAGTACCGGGACCAAGAAAGACGAGCAGTACTTC.

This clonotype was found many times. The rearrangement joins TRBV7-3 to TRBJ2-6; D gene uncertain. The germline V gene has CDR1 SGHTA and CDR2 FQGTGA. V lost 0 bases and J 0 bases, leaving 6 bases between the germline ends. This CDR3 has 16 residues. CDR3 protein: CASSLTQYSGANVLTF. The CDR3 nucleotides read TGTGCCAGCAGCTTAACTCAGTACTCTGGGGCCAACGTCCTGACTTTC.

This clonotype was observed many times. The CDR3 sequence: CSARDPGTSGQYEQYF. The CDR3 DNA reads as TGCAGTGCTAGAGACCCCGGGACTAGCGGCCAATACGAGCAGTACTTC. J is TRBJ2-7 and V is TRBV20-1; 11 bases agree with TRBD2. Germline V lookup: CDR1 DFQATT, CDR2 SNEGSKA (reference sequence). The CDR3 loop spans 16 amino acids. V was clipped by 0 bases and J by 4 bases; unmatched bases: 8.

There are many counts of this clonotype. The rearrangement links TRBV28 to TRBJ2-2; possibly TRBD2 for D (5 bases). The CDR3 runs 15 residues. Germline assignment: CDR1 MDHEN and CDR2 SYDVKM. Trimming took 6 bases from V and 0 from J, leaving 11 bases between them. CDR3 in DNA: TGTGCCAGCAGCCGTAGGACTCCGAACACCGGGGAGCTGTTTTTT. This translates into CASSRRTPNTGELFF. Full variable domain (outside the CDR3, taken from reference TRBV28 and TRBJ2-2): DVKVTQSSRYLVKRTGEKVFLECVQDMDHENMFWYRQDPGLGLRLIYFSYDVKMKEKGDIPEGYSVSREKKERFSLILESASTNQTSMYLCASSRRTPNTGELFFGEGSRLTVL.

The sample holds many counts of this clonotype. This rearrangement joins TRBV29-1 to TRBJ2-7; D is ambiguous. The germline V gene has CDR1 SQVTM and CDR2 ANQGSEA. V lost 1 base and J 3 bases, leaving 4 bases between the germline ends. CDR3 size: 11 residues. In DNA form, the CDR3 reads TGCAGCGTTGAAGTTAACTACGAGCAGTACTTC. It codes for CSVEVNYEQYF.

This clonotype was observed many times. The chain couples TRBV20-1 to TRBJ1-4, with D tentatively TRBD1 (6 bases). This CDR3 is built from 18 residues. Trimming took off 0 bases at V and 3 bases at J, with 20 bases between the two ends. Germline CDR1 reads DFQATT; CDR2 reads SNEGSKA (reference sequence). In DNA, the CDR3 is TGCAGTGCTAGAGATGGGGGCGCGTCCCAAATAGCTAATGAAAAACTGTTTTTT. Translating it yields CSARDGGASQIANEKLFF.

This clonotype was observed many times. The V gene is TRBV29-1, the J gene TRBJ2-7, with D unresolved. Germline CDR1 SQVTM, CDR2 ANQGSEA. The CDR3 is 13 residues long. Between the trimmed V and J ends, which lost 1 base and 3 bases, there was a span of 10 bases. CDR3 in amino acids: CSVEGGGDYEQYF. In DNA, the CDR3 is TGCAGCGTTGAAGGCGGTGGGGACTACGAGCAGTACTTC.

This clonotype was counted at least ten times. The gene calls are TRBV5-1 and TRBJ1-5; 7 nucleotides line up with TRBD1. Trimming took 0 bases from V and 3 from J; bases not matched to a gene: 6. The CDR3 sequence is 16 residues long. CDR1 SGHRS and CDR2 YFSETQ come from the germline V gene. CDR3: CASSLGRGQINQPQHF. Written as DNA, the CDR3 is TGCGCCAGCAGCTTGGGGAGGGGACAGATCAATCAGCCCCAGCATTTT. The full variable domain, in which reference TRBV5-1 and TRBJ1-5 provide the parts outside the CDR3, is KAGVTQTPRYLIKTRGQQVTLSCSPISGHRSVSWYQQTPGQGLQFLFEYFSETQRNKGNFPGRFSGRQFSNSRSEMNVSTLELGDSALYLCASSLGRGQINQPQHFGDGTRLSIL.

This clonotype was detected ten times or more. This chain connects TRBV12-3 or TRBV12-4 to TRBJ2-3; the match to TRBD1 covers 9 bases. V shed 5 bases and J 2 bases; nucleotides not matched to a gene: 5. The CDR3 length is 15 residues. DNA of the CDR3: TGTGCCAGCAGTATGACAGGGGGGACCACAGATACGCAGTATTTT. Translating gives CASSMTGGTTDTQYF.

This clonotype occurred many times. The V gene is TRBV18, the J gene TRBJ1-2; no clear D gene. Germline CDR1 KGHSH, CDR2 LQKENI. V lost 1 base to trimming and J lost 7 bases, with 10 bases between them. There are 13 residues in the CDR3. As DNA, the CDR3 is TGTGCCAGCTCACCACTGGGAGATAGTGGCTACACCTTC. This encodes CASSPLGDSGYTF.

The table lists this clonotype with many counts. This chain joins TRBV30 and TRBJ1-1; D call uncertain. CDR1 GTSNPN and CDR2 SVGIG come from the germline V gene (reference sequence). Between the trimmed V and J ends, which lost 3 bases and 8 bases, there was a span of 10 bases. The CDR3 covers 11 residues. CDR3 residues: CAWRAGLEAFF. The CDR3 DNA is TGTGCCTGGAGGGCCGGTCTCGAAGCTTTCTTT.

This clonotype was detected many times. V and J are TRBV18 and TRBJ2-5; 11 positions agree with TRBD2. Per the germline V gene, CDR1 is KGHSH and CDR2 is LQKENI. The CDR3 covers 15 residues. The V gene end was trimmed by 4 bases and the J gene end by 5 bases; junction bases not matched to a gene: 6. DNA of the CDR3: TGTGCCAGCTCACGGACTAGCGGGCTCGCGGAGACCCAGTACTTC. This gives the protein CASSRTSGLAETQYF.

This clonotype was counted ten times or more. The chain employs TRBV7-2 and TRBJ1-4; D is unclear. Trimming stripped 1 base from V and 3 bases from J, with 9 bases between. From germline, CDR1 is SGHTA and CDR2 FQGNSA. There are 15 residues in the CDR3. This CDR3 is CASSLEWSSNEKLFF. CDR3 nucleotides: TGTGCCAGCAGCTTAGAGTGGAGTTCTAATGAAAAACTGTTTTTT.

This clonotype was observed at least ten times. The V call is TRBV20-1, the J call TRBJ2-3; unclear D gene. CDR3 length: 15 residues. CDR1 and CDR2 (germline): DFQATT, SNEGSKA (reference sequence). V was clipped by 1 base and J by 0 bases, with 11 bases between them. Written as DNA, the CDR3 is TGCAGTGCTAGAGGGGCAGACGCTAGCACAGATACGCAGTATTTT. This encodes CSARGADASTDTQYF.

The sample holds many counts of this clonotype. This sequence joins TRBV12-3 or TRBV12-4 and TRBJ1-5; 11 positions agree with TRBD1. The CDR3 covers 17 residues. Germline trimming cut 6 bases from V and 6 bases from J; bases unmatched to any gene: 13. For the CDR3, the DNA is TGTGCCAGCAGCCGGACAGGGGGCGCGTCTAATCCTCAGCCCCAGCATTTT. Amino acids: CASSRTGGASNPQPQHF.

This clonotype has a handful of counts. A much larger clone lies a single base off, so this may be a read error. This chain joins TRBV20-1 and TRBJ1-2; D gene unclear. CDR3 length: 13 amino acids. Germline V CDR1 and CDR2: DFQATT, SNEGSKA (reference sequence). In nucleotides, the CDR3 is TGCAGTGCTAGAGGGGAGTCAGCGAATGGCTACTCCTTC. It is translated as CSARGESANGYSF.

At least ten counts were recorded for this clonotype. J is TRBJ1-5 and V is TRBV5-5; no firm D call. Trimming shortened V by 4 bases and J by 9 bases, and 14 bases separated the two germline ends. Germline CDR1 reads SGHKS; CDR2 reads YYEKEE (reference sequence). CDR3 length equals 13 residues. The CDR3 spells CASSPGPVWPQHF. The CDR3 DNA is TGTGCCAGCAGCCCTGGCCCGGTCTGGCCCCAGCATTTT.

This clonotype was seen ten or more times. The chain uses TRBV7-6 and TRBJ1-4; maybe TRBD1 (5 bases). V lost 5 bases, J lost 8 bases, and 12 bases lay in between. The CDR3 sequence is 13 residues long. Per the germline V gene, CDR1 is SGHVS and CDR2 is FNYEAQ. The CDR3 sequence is CASSGRGREKLFF. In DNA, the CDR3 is TGTGCCAGCAGCGGGAGGGGCCGGGAAAAACTGTTTTTT.

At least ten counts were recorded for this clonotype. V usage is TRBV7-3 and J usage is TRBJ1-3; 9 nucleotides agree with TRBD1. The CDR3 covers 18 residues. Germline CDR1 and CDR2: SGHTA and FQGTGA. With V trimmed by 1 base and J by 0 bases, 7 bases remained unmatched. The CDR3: CASSLMGQGSNSGNTIYF. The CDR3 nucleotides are TGTGCCAGCAGCTTAATGGGACAGGGATCGAACTCTGGAAACACCATATATTTT.

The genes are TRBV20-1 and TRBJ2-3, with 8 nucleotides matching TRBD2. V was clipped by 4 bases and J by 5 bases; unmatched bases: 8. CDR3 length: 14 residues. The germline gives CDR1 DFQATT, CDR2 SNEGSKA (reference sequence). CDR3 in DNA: TGCAGTGCTACAGTAGCGGGGCTTTTAGATACGCAGTATTTT. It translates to CSATVAGLLDTQYF.

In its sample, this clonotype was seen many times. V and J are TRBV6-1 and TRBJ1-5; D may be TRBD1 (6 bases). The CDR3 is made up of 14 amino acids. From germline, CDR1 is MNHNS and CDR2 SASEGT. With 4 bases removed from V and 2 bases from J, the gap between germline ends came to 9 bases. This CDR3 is CASSVAGGNQPQHF. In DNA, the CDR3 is TGTGCCAGCAGTGTTGCAGGGGGCAATCAGCCCCAGCATTTT.

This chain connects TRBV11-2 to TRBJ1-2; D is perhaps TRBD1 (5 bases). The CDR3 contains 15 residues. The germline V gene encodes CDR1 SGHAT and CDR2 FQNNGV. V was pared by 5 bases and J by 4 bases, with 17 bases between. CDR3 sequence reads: CASSPSFGAGYGYTF. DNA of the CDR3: TGTGCCAGCAGCCCGTCCTTCGGGGCGGGCTATGGCTACACCTTC.